This paragraph covers one T cell receptor beta chain sequence. J gave up 3 bases and V 2 bases, and 4 bases lay outside the gene matches. CDR3 size: 14 residues. Germline assignment: CDR1 MNHEY and CDR2 SVGAGI. Recruits, aged roughly 18 to 100 years, lived in approximately 26 US areas. Participants had their cohort set by participant-reported clinical history. These data are taken from a study of blood T cell repertoires in COVID-19. As for the study in general: PBMCs, B-cell-depleted T cells, or T cells were the source of the cDNA or gDNA that made up the material.

Only in-frame clones appear in the TCRdb table, and some are missing; sequencing was by immunoSEQ multiplex PCR. The data hold fewer than 250,000 clones, with 65% to 90% observed a single time. The origin of this receptor is a woman in her fifties or sixties with acute COVID-19. The gene calls are TRBV6-5 and TRBJ2-7, with 7 nucleotides matching TRBD2. The sequencing input was PBMCs or T cells enriched from blood (not recorded which). The CDR3 DNA sequence: TGTGCCAGCAGTTACAGGGAGGGATTCTACGAGCAGTACTTC. It specifies CASSYREGFYEQYF.